A single TCR beta chain is shown here with its context. The sample belongs to a study of blood T cell repertoires in COVID-19. The CDR3 length is 15 residues. CDR1 and CDR2 (germline): KGHSH, LQKENI. With 3 bases clipped from V and 7 bases from J, the junction kept 3 bases outside the gene matches. Participants' reported clinical history set cohort assignment. As processed by the authors: Using reference gene primer amplification, nucleated cell counts were estimated. The repertoire was sequenced with immunoSEQ multiplex PCR; TCRdb's copy has only in-frame clones and lacks some. V and J calls and clone size follow that table, whereas D and trimming were derived from the DNA. The sample includes 150,000 or so clones, around 83% of them seen just once.

The TCR sequence derives from a man between 45 and 60 years old who had recovered from COVID-19. Material for sequencing was PBMCs or T cells enriched from blood (not recorded which). V is TRBV18 and J is TRBJ2-5; 15 bases match TRBD2. The CDR3 sequence: CASSPPGLAGGTQYF. The CDR3 DNA follows: TGTGCCAGCTCACCTCCGGGACTAGCGGGGGGGACCCAGTACTTC.